What follows describes a single T cell receptor (beta chain). At one of its ends the junction is not consistent with the germline gene, which may arise from a read error. Germline values: CDR1 MNHEY, CDR2 SVGEGT. The CDR3 totals 14 residues. This sample stems from a study of blood T cell repertoires in COVID-19. In the authors' workflow: Reference gene primer amplification in the assay estimated nucleated cell counts. Sequencing used immunoSEQ multiplex PCR; TCRdb keeps in-frame clones, though not all of them. V and J calls and clone size come straight from that table; D and trimming were deduced from the DNA. Of about 92,000 clones listed, roughly 84% are singletons.

The TCR was taken from a human donor in a cohort sampled during active COVID-19. The chain links TRBV6-2 or TRBV6-3 to TRBJ2-5, with D perhaps TRBD2 (7 bases). Sequencing was performed on peripheral blood. The CDR3 is CASSYFGGAETQYF. DNA of the CDR3: TGTGCCAGCAGCTACTTTGGGGGGGCGGAGACCCAGTACTTC.